A selection of T cell receptor beta chains follows, all from one sample in a study of T cells in localized non-small cell lung cancer. TCRdb keeps only in-frame clones here, not all; method: immunoSEQ multiplex PCR. The table has 130,000 or so clones, 89% seen once. The sample was peripheral blood, taken before any cancer treatment. All receptors derive from a female donor at least 60 years old with stage I lung adenocarcinoma. The CDR3 runs from the conserved cysteine through the conserved F or W. The D gene is left open where the match is weak. Not all rows give a size; the values are once, few, many and, for expanded clones, a class.

.	TRBJ2-7	TRBD2	TRBV6-1	TGTGCCAGCAGTGAAGGGGGCGGACTAGCGAGTCCCCTCTCCTACGAGCAGTACTTC	CASSEGGGLASPLSYEQYF
.	TRBJ1-1	TRBD1	TRBV6-1	TGTGCCAGCAGCCCCAATCAGGGGGCGGACACTGAAGCTTTCTTT	CASSPNQGADTEAFF
.	TRBJ1-3	.	TRBV9	TGTGCCAGCAGCGTAGTTGGGGACCCACCTGGAAACACCATATATTTT	CASSVVGDPPGNTIYF
once	TRBJ2-2	TRBD2	TRBV11-2	TGTGCCAGCAGCTTAGTCCCTAGCGGGAGGGCCTGGACCGGGGAGCTGTTTTTT	CASSLVPSGRAWTGELFF
.	TRBJ1-1	.	TRBV30	TGTGCCTGCGATCCGAGATGGCCCGAAGCTTTCTTT	CACDPRWPEAFF
.	TRBJ2-7	.	TRBV6-1	TGTGCCAGCAGCGATACAGGGAGCGTCTACGAGCAGTACTTC	CASSDTGSVYEQYF
once	TRBJ1-4	.	TRBV28	TGTGTCACTGGGCAGGGGAGTGAAAAACTGTTTTTT	CVTGQGSEKLFF
once	TRBJ2-2	TRBD2	TRBV28	TGTGCCAGCTTTAGCGGGAGGGCGACCGGGGAGCTGTTTTTT	CASFSGRATGELFF
.	TRBJ1-2	.	TRBV4-1	TGCGCCAGCAGCCAAGATGGGACAACGAACGGCTACACCTTC	CASSQDGTTNGYTF
.	TRBJ2-1	TRBD2	TRBV29-1	TGCAGCTTCAAGCGGGAAACCTACAATGAGCAGTTCTTC	CSFKRETYNEQFF
.	TRBJ2-1	.	TRBV30	TGTGCCTGGAGGTACCCACTAGGAAGCGGGGAGCAGTTCTTC	CAWRYPLGSGEQFF
.	TRBJ1-2	.	TRBV10-3	TGTGCCATCAGTGAATACGACAGCGTCAACGTTAACTATGGCTACACCTTC	CAISEYDSVNVNYGYTF
.	TRBJ2-7	TRBD1	TRBV10-3	TGTGCCGCCACCCCAGGGGGCGGCTCCTACGAGCAGTACTTC	CAATPGGGSYEQYF
few	TRBJ1-2	.	TRBV29-1	TGCAGCGTTGACAGGGAAGCTAACTATGGCTACACCTTC	CSVDREANYGYTF
.	TRBJ2-7	TRBD2	TRBV5-1	TGCGCCAGCAGCTTTAGCGGGAGTTCTAACGAGCAGTACTTC	CASSFSGSSNEQYF
.	TRBJ2-7	.	TRBV6-5	TGTGCCAGCAGTCAGACTTCTGATGAGCAGTACTTC	CASSQTSDEQYF
.	TRBJ1-1	TRBD1	TRBV7-2	TGTGCCAGCAGCGCCCACCGGACAGGCACTGAAGCTTTCTTT	CASSAHRTGTEAFF
.	TRBJ2-2	.	TRBV2	TGTGCCAGCCGACTAGTTACGAACACCGGGGAGCTGTTTTTT	CASRLVTNTGELFF
once	TRBJ1-2	.	TRBV28	TGTGCCAGCAGTCCTCTCTTTTATGGCTACACCTTC	CASSPLFYGYTF
.	TRBJ2-5	.	TRBV27	TGTGCCAGCAGTAAATTATCCCCGGGAGAGACCCAGTACTTC	CASSKLSPGETQYF
.	TRBJ2-4	.	TRBV19	TGTGCCAGTAGGCCAACAGATGGGGCGCCAGCCAAAAACATTCAGTACTTC	CASRPTDGAPAKNIQYF
.	TRBJ1-3	.	TRBV6-6	TGTGCCAGCAGTTACAGGGCTGGGGTAGGAAACACCATATATTTT	CASSYRAGVGNTIYF
.	TRBJ2-7	.	TRBV7-9	TGTGCCAGCAGCTTAAGACCCTACAACTACGAGCAGTACTTC	CASSLRPYNYEQYF
once	TRBJ2-1	.	TRBV7-9	TGTGCCAGCAGCTTCTACGTGTGGGGTGAGCAGTTCTTC	CASSFYVWGEQFF
few	TRBJ2-3	TRBD2	TRBV13	TGTGCCAGCCTCCTGCGGGGTAGCGGGAGAGGGGGCACAGATACGCAGTATTTT	CASLLRGSGRGGTDTQYF
.	TRBJ1-1	.	TRBV2	TGTGCCAGCAGACTGGACAGTTTGAACACTGAAGCTTTCTTT	CASRLDSLNTEAFF
.	TRBJ2-5	.	TRBV29-1	TGCAGCGTTGAAATTGGCGAAAAAATGGGTACGGAGACCCAGTACTTC	CSVEIGEKMGTETQYF
.	TRBJ1-1	.	TRBV7-9	TGTGCCAGCAGCTTAGCGGGGTATGCTTTCTTT	CASSLAGYAFF
.	TRBJ2-7	TRBD2	TRBV6-4	TGTGCCAGCAGAAGGGAAGCGGGAGGAAGCTACGAGCAGTACTTC	CASRREAGGSYEQYF
once	TRBJ1-2	.	TRBV5-1	TGCGCCAGCAGCTTGGATGCGTCAGGCACCCCGGGCTACACCTTC	CASSLDASGTPGYTF
.	TRBJ2-3	TRBD2	TRBV11-2	TGTGCCAGCAGCTTAGTGGTGTCGGGAGGTCCAGATACGCAGTATTTT	CASSLVVSGGPDTQYF
.	TRBJ2-7	.	TRBV18	TGTGCCAGCTCACAACAGGAGGGAATATCCTACGAGCAGTACTTC	CASSQQEGISYEQYF
.	TRBJ2-1	.	TRBV7-6	TGTGCCAGCAGCCCCTTCCCGTTGGGGGATAGGGATGAGCAGTTCTTC	CASSPFPLGDRDEQFF
.	TRBJ2-7	.	TRBV7-8	TGTGCCAGCAGCTTAGTTGGCAGATTTGCCTACGAGCAGTACTTC	CASSLVGRFAYEQYF
.	TRBJ1-2	.	TRBV9	TGTGCCAGCAGCGTAGCCCAGGACTCGTATGGCTACACCTTC	CASSVAQDSYGYTF
.	TRBJ2-7	.	TRBV5-1	TGCGCCAGCAGCTTGGCCGGGACCACAAACTACGAGCAGTACTTC	CASSLAGTTNYEQYF
.	TRBJ2-5	.	TRBV9	TGTGCCAGCAGCGTAGGTGGGACTCAAGAGACCCAGTACTTC	CASSVGGTQETQYF
.	TRBJ2-2	.	TRBV7-6	TGTGCCAGCAGCCCCCGCGACTACACCGGGGAGCTGTTTTTT	CASSPRDYTGELFF
.	TRBJ1-5	.	TRBV30	TGTGCCTGGAGTGCTAACAGGGATCAGCCCCAGCATTTT	CAWSANRDQPQHF
.	TRBJ2-7	.	TRBV30	TGTGCCTGGAGTAGGGGGGGGAGCTCCTACGAGCAGTACTTC	CAWSRGGSSYEQYF
.	TRBJ1-2	.	TRBV19	TGTGCCAGTAGGGGCCTCCCCCCGCGCGGAGCCGACTATGGCTACACCTTC	CASRGLPPRGADYGYTF
once	TRBJ2-7	.	TRBV5-1	TGCGCCAGCAGCTTGGTTCCCGCTTCGCAGGGACGGAGGGTGAGGGAGCAGTACTTC	CASSLVPASQGRRVREQYF
.	TRBJ2-7	TRBD2	TRBV5-1	TGCGCCAGCAGCTTGGACCCTAGCGGGTCCGAGCAGTACTTC	CASSLDPSGSEQYF
.	TRBJ1-2	.	TRBV15	TGTGCCACCAGCAGACAATATCAGGGGACCCATTACTATGGCTACACCTTC	CATSRQYQGTHYYGYTF
.	TRBJ2-7	TRBD2	TRBV9	TGTGCCAGCAGCGGAGGGACTAGCGGTTCCTACGAGCAGTACTTC	CASSGGTSGSYEQYF
.	TRBJ2-7	.	TRBV7-8	TGTGCCAGCAGACCGCCGGAAGACTACGAGCAGTACTTC	CASRPPEDYEQYF
once	TRBJ2-5	TRBD1	TRBV29-1	TGCAGCGTTGTTGGCGGGACAGGGCAAGAGACCCAGTACTTC	CSVVGGTGQETQYF
.	TRBJ2-1	.	TRBV7-3	TGTGCCAGCAGCTTAGGAACAGGGAAGAATGAGCAGTTCTTC	CASSLGTGKNEQFF
.	TRBJ2-5	TRBD1	TRBV5-6	TGTGCCAGCAGCTTGGACGACAGGGTCGAAGAGACCCAGTACTTC	CASSLDDRVEETQYF
.	TRBJ2-7	.	TRBV5-4	TGTGCCAGCAGCTTGGCAGTGAGAGCCTACGAGCAGTACTTC	CASSLAVRAYEQYF
.	TRBJ2-3	.	TRBV30	TGTGCCTGGACACATCTTGATACGCAGTATTTT	CAWTHLDTQYF
.	TRBJ2-1	TRBD2	TRBV5-1	TGCGCCAGCAGCTTCAGCGGGAGGTCCTCCTACAATGAGCAGTTCTTC	CASSFSGRSSYNEQFF
once	TRBJ2-5	TRBD2	TRBV5-1	TGCGCCAGCAGCCTCGGGGGGACTAGCGGATTTGAGACCCAGTACTTC	CASSLGGTSGFETQYF
.	TRBJ2-1	.	TRBV7-6	TGTGCCAGCAGCTTATTAGTTAGCTCCTACAATGAGCAGTTCTTC	CASSLLVSSYNEQFF